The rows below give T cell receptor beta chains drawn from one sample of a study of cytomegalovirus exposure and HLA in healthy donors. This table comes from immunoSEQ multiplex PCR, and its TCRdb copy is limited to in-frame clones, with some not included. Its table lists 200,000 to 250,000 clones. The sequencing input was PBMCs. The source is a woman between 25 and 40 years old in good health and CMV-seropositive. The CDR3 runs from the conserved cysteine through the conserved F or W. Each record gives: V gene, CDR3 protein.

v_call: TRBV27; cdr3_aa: CASSLGTGGGYEQYF
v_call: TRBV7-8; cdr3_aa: CASSLVDRNTGAFF
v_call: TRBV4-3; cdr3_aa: CASSPSSQGGPEAFF
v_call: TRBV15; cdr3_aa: CATSRDRSTTSYEQYF
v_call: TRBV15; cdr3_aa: CATSRDQSAGVMNTEAFF
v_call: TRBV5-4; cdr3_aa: CASSLGRTGGYNEQFF
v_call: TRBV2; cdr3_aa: CASSAPTARSSNQPQHF
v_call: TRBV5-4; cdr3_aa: CASSFSASRSNEQFF
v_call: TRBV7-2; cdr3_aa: CASSRLGSYEQYF
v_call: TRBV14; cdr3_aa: CASSQGLSTGGEQFF
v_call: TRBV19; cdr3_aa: CASSSRQIRNQPQHF
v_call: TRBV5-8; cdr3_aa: CASSLARGEGYTF
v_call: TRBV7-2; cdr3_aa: CASSWRLAGQPNGELFF
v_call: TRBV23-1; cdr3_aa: CASSPILVYEQYF
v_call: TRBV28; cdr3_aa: CASSLSGVLYGYTF
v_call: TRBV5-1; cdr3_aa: CASSLSGQSYGYTF
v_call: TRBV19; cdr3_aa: CASSLGGGRNTGELFF
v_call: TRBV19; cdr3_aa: CASRRGTEAFF
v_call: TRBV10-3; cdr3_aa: CASGRTTPISYNEQFF
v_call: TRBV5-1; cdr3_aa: CASSLGGQGVDYGYTF
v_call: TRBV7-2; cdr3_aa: CASSLDRGGYGYTF
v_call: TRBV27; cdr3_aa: CASSLLSGGIRGAFF
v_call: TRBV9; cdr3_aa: CASSVGGGPYNEQFF
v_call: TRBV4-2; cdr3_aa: CASSQPADTQYF
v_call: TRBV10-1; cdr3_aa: CASSEEGAGEQFF
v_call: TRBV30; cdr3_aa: CAGRRTGSSYEQYF
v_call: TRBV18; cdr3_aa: CASSLNDRAHEQFF
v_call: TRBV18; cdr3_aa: CASSPQGEASYEQYF
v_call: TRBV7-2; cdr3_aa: CASSLAQSSSYEQYF
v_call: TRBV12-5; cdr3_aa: CASGDTLNNQPQHF
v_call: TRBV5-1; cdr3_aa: CASSLVQGAPRKTEAFF
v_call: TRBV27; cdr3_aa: CASKNSAGAARNEQFF
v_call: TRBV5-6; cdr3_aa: CASSFRDRALSPYTF
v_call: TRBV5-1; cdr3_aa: CASSFTGGPDTQYF
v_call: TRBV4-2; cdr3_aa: CASSQDSLTDTQYF
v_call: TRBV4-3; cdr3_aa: CASSPKRGGRASPPDTQYF
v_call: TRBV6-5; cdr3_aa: CASRHSNQPQHF
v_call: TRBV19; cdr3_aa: CASSKQGQSNYEQYF
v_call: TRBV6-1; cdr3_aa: CASFDSRGNTIYF
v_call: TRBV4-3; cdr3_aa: CASSLTSGTTYNEQFF
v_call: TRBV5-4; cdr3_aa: CASSLVNSYTF
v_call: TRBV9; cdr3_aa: CASSVGAGVADTQYF